This T cell receptor (beta chain) is drawn from a study of shared clonotypes between healthy human individuals. Study background: Each donor's CD8 memory used one plate, CD8 naive two, each CD4 subset three. Whole-study findings and limits: Non-shared clonotypes were found to have lower generation probabilities than the clonotypes that were shared by all four of the sorted-subset donors.

Measured with immunoSEQ multiplex PCR; TCRdb has only the in-frame clones, and not every one. The sample records about 2.4 million clones, 80% to 95% being singletons. About this clone itself: What it binds is unknown.

Looked up from germline, CDR1 is LGHNA and CDR2 is YNFKEQ. V lost 0 bases, J lost 3 bases, and 10 bases stayed unmatched. CDR3 length: 19 amino acids. This chain connects TRBV4-2 to TRBJ2-3; 12 bases fit TRBD2. This sequence was found in a man between 18 and 29 years old in good health. Some clones in this sample may be carry-over from other donors' samples. The sequencing sample was made of naive CD4+ T cells from PBMCs. Regarding subset: CD45RA+ positively selected. Here the CDR3 reads CASSQDLARTSGMTDTQYF. DNA of the CDR3: TGTGCCAGCAGCCAAGATCTAGCCCGGACTAGCGGGATGACAGATACGCAGTATTTT.